The 15 T cell receptor beta chains reported below all come from one sample, sequenced in a study of blood T cell repertoires in COVID-19. Method: immunoSEQ multiplex PCR; TCRdb's copy keeps in-frame clones and lacks some. The sample lists tens of thousands of clones; roughly 90% were seen once. The specimen was peripheral blood. These receptors were obtained from a woman older than 75 with acute or convalescent COVID-19.

The chain is built from TRBV3-1 (or the pseudogene TRBV3-2) and TRBJ1-4, with 11 bases aligning to TRBD1. J lost 2 bases, V lost 3 bases, and 2 bases had no gene match. CDR3 length: 16 residues. Germline V gene lookup returns CDR1 LGHDT and CDR2 YNNKEL (reference sequence). The CDR3 DNA is TGTGCCAGCAGCCATGGGGACAGGGGGACTAATGAAAAACTGTTTTTT. It is translated as CASSHGDRGTNEKLFF.

The gene calls are TRBV7-2 and TRBJ2-7; 7 positions agree with TRBD2. This CDR3 contains 17 residues. CDR1 and CDR2 (germline): SGHTA, FQGNSA. Losses at the gene ends were 0 bases for V and 1 base for J; bases not matched to a gene: 9. The CDR3 sequence: CASSLAGAGVGSYEQYF. Written as DNA, the CDR3 is TGTGCCAGCAGCTTAGCTGGGGCGGGAGTAGGATCCTACGAGCAGTACTTC.

The DNA of the CDR3 is TGTGCCAGCAGTCCAGGGTACTATGGCTACACCTTC. It specifies CASSPGYYGYTF. The chain uses TRBV6-2 or TRBV6-3 and TRBJ1-2; D is perhaps TRBD1 (5 bases). From germline, CDR1 is MNHEY and CDR2 SVGEGT. CDR3 length equals 12 residues. Trimming removed 5 bases at V and 3 bases at J, with 7 bases between.

The chain recombines TRBV7-2 with TRBJ2-5; TRBD1 agrees at 9 bases. Germline trimming cut 5 bases from V and 6 bases from J; bases unmatched to any gene: 4. The CDR3 spans 13 residues. CDR1 and CDR2 (germline): SGHTA, FQGNSA. The CDR3 sequence is CASSQGQGKTQYF. CDR3 coding DNA: TGTGCCAGCAGCCAGGGACAGGGAAAGACCCAGTACTTC. The variable domain in full, completed from reference TRBV7-2 and TRBJ2-5, reads GAGVSQSPSNKVTEKGKDVELRCDPISGHTALYWYRQSLGQGLEFLIYFQGNSAPDKSGLPSDRFSAERTGGSVSTLTIQRTQQEDSAVYLCASSQGQGKTQYFGPGTRLLVL.

This sequence joins TRBV19 and TRBJ1-1; 8 nucleotides match TRBD1. The CDR3 runs 13 residues. V shed 3 bases and J 4 bases; nucleotides not matched to a gene: 1. In germline, CDR1 is LNHDA, CDR2 SQIVND (reference sequence). For the CDR3, the DNA is TGTGCCAGTAGTATCGACAGGGGCACTGAAGCTTTCTTT. Encoded protein: CASSIDRGTEAFF.

CDR3 protein: CASSSLPGAPDTGELFF. The CDR3 DNA reads TGTGCCAGCAGCTCACTCCCAGGGGCGCCGGACACCGGGGAGCTGTTTTTT. The chain is built from TRBV3-1 (or the pseudogene TRBV3-2) and TRBJ2-2; possibly TRBD1 for D (6 bases). This CDR3 has 17 amino acids. V lost 5 bases and J 3 bases, leaving 19 bases between the germline ends. Germline V gives CDR1 LGHDT, CDR2 YNNKEL (reference sequence).

The chain has TRBV5-1 and TRBJ2-1; D is possibly TRBD2 (6 bases). The CDR3 has 16 amino acids. Between the trimmed V and J ends, which lost 2 bases and 0 bases, there was a span of 12 bases. Germline V gene lookup returns CDR1 SGHRS and CDR2 YFSETQ. CDR3 amino acids: CASSLSPGVSYNEQFF. The CDR3 DNA follows: TGCGCCAGCAGCTTATCTCCGGGAGTCTCCTACAATGAGCAGTTCTTC.

The gene calls are TRBV11-3 and TRBJ1-3; D might be TRBD1 (6 bases). This CDR3 region has 14 residues. Germline V CDR1 and CDR2: SGHNT, YENEEA. Trimming left V 3 bases short and J 4 bases short, with 10 bases between. CDR3 amino acids: CASSFATGGNTIYF. CDR3 bases: TGTGCCAGCAGCTTTGCCACAGGGGGAAACACCATATATTTT.

This chain links TRBV9 with TRBJ1-4; D is undetermined. There are 14 residues in the CDR3. Deletions cut 2 bases from V and 0 bases from J, with 5 bases between. Germline V gene data show CDR1 as SGDLS and CDR2 as YYNGEE. CDR3 DNA sequence: TGTGCCAGCAGCGTTACTGCAACTAATGAAAAACTGTTTTTT. This translates into CASSVTATNEKLFF.

J is TRBJ2-1 and V is TRBV4-1; 14 bases match TRBD2. Germline lookup yields CDR1 MGHRA and CDR2 YSYEKL. There are 18 residues in the CDR3. The V and J ends lost 4 bases and 0 bases, in that order; junction bases with no gene match: 5. CDR3 loop: CASSLRTSGRSSYNEQFF. Here the CDR3 DNA reads TGCGCCAGCAGCCTCAGGACTAGCGGGAGGAGCTCCTACAATGAGCAGTTCTTC.

The genes are TRBV25-1 and TRBJ1-3; D not resolved. Germline V gene lookup returns CDR1 MGHDK and CDR2 SYGVNS. The V end was cut by 10 bases, the J end by 3 bases, with 13 bases between. The CDR3 covers 13 residues. CDR3 coding DNA: TGTGCCACCCTCACAGAGATTGGAAACACCATATATTTT. Translated: CATLTEIGNTIYF.

The V and J genes are TRBV7-9 and TRBJ2-7, with TRBD1 matching over 7 bases. CDR1 is SEHNR, CDR2 FQNEAQ, per germline (reference sequence). V trimming: 5 bases; J trimming: 6 bases; junction bases outside the gene matches: 4. This CDR3 is 12 amino acids long. CDR3 in amino acids: CASSRDSTEQYF. The CDR3 DNA reads TGTGCCAGCAGCCGGGACAGTACCGAGCAGTACTTC.

This clone was seen only once. The V call is TRBV19, the J call TRBJ1-1; D remains ambiguous. Trimming stripped 1 base from V and 7 bases from J, with 10 bases between. Germline CDR1 is LNHDA and CDR2 is SQIVND (reference sequence). The CDR3 covers 13 residues. The CDR3: CASSIAEGFEAFF. Here the CDR3 DNA reads TGTGCCAGTAGTATAGCGGAGGGATTTGAAGCTTTCTTT.

This clone was counted a single time. The V gene is TRBV6-6, the J gene TRBJ2-1; 8 bases are a match to TRBD2. Germline V gene lookup returns CDR1 MNHNY and CDR2 SVGAGI (reference sequence). The junction had 7 bases not matched to a gene; V was cut back by 5 bases and J by 4 bases. The CDR3 length is 15 residues. CDR3 sequence: CASSNQAGAYNEQFF. As DNA, the CDR3 is TGTGCCAGCAGTAATCAAGCGGGGGCTTACAATGAGCAGTTCTTC.

This chain uses TRBV7-9 with TRBJ2-7, with D perhaps matching TRBD2 (5 bases). CDR1 is SEHNR and CDR2 is FQNEAQ in the germline V gene (reference sequence). This CDR3 comprises 14 residues. V lost 2 bases, J lost 2 bases, and 10 bases lay in between. CDR3 nucleotides: TGTGCCAGCAGCTTAATCAGCGGACCCTACGAGCAGTACTTC. Protein product: CASSLISGPYEQYF.